Listed here are 25 T cell receptor beta chains from one sample, sequenced in a study of Ad26.COV2.S vaccination and SARS-CoV-2 variants. Method: immunoSEQ multiplex PCR; TCRdb's copy keeps in-frame clones and lacks some. The table records hundreds of thousands of clones, around 86% of them present only once. Treatment meaning: roughly 18 received Ad26.COV2.S at low or high dose, single or two shots; roughly five received placebo; per-sample allocation not given. Each sample was drawn 63 days after the first injection (of vaccine or placebo). The input for sequencing was peripheral blood, taken in a trial of Ad26.COV2.S vaccine versus placebo. These receptors originate from a person aged 18 to 59 who received the Ad26.COV2.S COVID-19 vaccine or a placebo.

The CDR3 loop reads CASSLGLAGVYEQFF. The CDR3 coding sequence is TGTGCCAGCAGCTTAGGGCTAGCGGGGGTATATGAGCAGTTCTTC. The rearrangement links TRBV7-3 to TRBJ2-1, with TRBD2 matching over 10 bases. Germline V gene data show CDR1 as SGHTA and CDR2 as FQGTGA. Trimming removed 2 bases from V and 8 bases from J; junction bases left unmatched: 6. The CDR3 contains 15 residues.

The sample holds a few counts of this clone. The J gene is TRBJ1-1, the V gene TRBV7-9; the D is unclear. V lost 5 bases and J lost 1, with 11 bases in between. Germline CDR1 reads SEHNR; CDR2 reads FQNEAQ (reference sequence). The CDR3 runs 14 residues. The CDR3 loop is CASSRQGSNTEAFF. CDR3 nucleotide sequence: TGTGCCAGCAGCCGCCAAGGTTCGAACACTGAAGCTTTCTTT.

The chain combines TRBV19 with TRBJ2-7, with D hard to call. V shed 4 bases and J shed 6 bases, with 7 bases lying between them. Per germline, CDR1 LNHDA and CDR2 SQIVND (reference sequence). The CDR3 totals 11 residues. CDR3 residues: CASSTRSEQYF. The CDR3 DNA follows: TGTGCCAGTAGTACTAGGAGCGAGCAGTACTTC.

This chain uses TRBV5-6 with TRBJ2-2; 10 bases are shared with TRBD2. Trimming at V came to 4 bases and at J to 5 bases, leaving 8 bases not matched to a gene. The germline V gene has CDR1 SGHDT and CDR2 YYEEEE. This CDR3 region has 16 residues. The CDR3 loop is CASSTLPGLATGELFF. DNA for the CDR3: TGTGCCAGCAGCACCCTCCCGGGACTAGCGACCGGGGAGCTGTTTTTT.

This chain connects TRBV27 to TRBJ2-5, with D perhaps TRBD1 or TRBD2 (7 bases each). Trimming took 2 bases from V and 13 from J, leaving 17 bases between them. There are 13 residues in the CDR3. Germline loops: CDR1 MNHEY, CDR2 SMNVEV (reference sequence). The CDR3 sequence: CASSLSQGGMWYF. The CDR3 DNA sequence: TGTGCCAGCAGTTTAAGTCAGGGGGGGATGTGGTACTTC.

V and J are TRBV6-5 and TRBJ1-5; weak D call: TRBD1 (6 bases). This CDR3 is built from 14 residues. Germline V lookup: CDR1 MNHEY, CDR2 SVGAGI. Trimming took off 4 bases at V and 3 bases at J, with 10 bases between the two ends. CDR3 residues: CASSLRTDNQPQHF. The CDR3 coding sequence is TGTGCCAGCAGTTTACGGACAGACAATCAGCCCCAGCATTTT.

The V call is TRBV7-2, the J call TRBJ2-7; D is uncertain. The germline V and J ends were trimmed by 5 bases and 0 bases, with 8 bases remaining between them. Germline CDR1 is SGHTA and CDR2 is FQGNSA. The CDR3 extends over 13 amino acids. The CDR3 protein is CASSRVPSYEQYF. For the CDR3, the DNA is TGTGCCAGCAGCCGGGTCCCCTCCTACGAGCAGTACTTC.

The chain employs TRBV18 and TRBJ2-5; D unclear. The V end lost 3 bases, the J end lost 1 base, and 9 bases lay between the germline ends. The germline V gene has CDR1 KGHSH and CDR2 LQKENI. The CDR3 spans 14 residues. The CDR3 spells CASSPTMLQETQYF. DNA for the CDR3: TGTGCCAGCTCACCGACCATGCTCCAAGAGACCCAGTACTTC.

The chain couples TRBV19 to TRBJ1-1; maybe TRBD1 (5 bases). Trimming removed 3 bases from V and 0 bases from J, with 11 bases in between. CDR3 length equals 15 residues. Germline loops: CDR1 LNHDA, CDR2 SQIVND (reference sequence). The CDR3 sequence is CASSILGHLNTEAFF. The CDR3 bases are TGTGCCAGTAGTATTTTAGGACACTTGAACACTGAAGCTTTCTTT.

The V and J genes are TRBV12-3 or TRBV12-4 and TRBJ1-2; D remains unclear. The CDR3 contains 9 residues. Between the trimmed V and J ends, which lost 5 bases and 14 bases, there was a span of 9 bases. The CDR3 nucleotides read TGTGCCAGCAGTCCCCCCAGGACCTTC. Translated: CASSPPRTF.

A single count supports this clone. This sequence joins TRBV7-9 and TRBJ2-5; 8 positions match TRBD1. The CDR3 is 13 residues long. Germline CDR1 and CDR2: SEHNR and FQNEAQ (reference sequence). V shed 6 bases, J shed 5 bases, and the junction held 5 bases outside the gene matches. This CDR3 reads CASRPGQGETQYF. The CDR3 DNA reads TGTGCCAGCAGACCCGGACAGGGCGAGACCCAGTACTTC.

The J gene is TRBJ2-3, the V gene TRBV10-3, with 8 bases matching TRBD2. The CDR3 is 13 amino acids. V lost 7 bases, J lost 8 bases, and 8 bases stayed unmatched. CDR1 ENHRY and CDR2 SYGVKD come from the germline V gene. The CDR3 sequence is CAITPAGVGTQYF. CDR3 sequence (DNA): TGTGCCATCACTCCAGCGGGGGTGGGTACGCAGTATTTT.

V gene TRBV9 combines with J gene TRBJ2-1; D may be TRBD1 or TRBD2 (5 bases each). The CDR3 contains 15 residues. V was trimmed by 2 bases and J by 0 bases, leaving 9 bases between them. In germline, CDR1 is SGDLS, CDR2 YYNGEE. This CDR3 reads CASSVKGSSYNEQFF. The CDR3 DNA reads TGTGCCAGCAGCGTTAAGGGGAGCTCCTACAATGAGCAGTTCTTC.

J is TRBJ2-3 and V is TRBV4-3, with 7 bases identical to TRBD2. The CDR3 sequence is 12 residues long. Germline CDR1 and CDR2: LGHNA and YSLEER. The V gene end was trimmed by 3 bases and the J gene end by 6 bases; junction bases not matched to a gene: 0. CDR3 sequence: CASSQREDTQYF. The CDR3 DNA sequence: TGCGCCAGCAGCCAGCGGGAGGATACGCAGTATTTT.

The chain recombines TRBV12-5 with TRBJ1-2, with D unclear. Trimming removed 0 bases from V and 6 bases from J, with 14 bases in between. The CDR3 length is 15 residues. Germline V gene data show CDR1 as LGHNT and CDR2 as FRNRAP. The CDR3 nucleotides read TGTGCTAGTGGTTTGGTAGGTTCGGGCCGGGATGGCTACACCTTC. Residues: CASGLVGSGRDGYTF.

This clone was detected only once. DNA of the CDR3: TGTGCCAGCAGTGAATGGACAGAGGATTCACCCCTCCACTTT. Amino acids: CASSEWTEDSPLHF. V usage is TRBV6-1 and J usage is TRBJ1-6; D is possibly TRBD1 (6 bases). CDR3 length equals 14 residues. Germline V lookup: CDR1 MNHNS, CDR2 SASEGT. Trimming stripped 2 bases from V and 8 bases from J, with 10 bases between.

This chain joins TRBV7-8 and TRBJ1-1, with D possibly TRBD1 on 6 matching bases. The CDR3 is 16 residues long. CDR1 and CDR2 from the germline V gene are SGHVS and FQNEAQ. V lost 2 bases and J lost 1, with 14 bases in between. CDR3 in amino acids: CASSLSYRVRNTEAFF. CDR3 in DNA: TGTGCCAGCAGCTTAAGCTACAGGGTTCGGAACACTGAAGCTTTCTTT.

The J gene is TRBJ2-2, the V gene TRBV5-1; 15 bases line up with TRBD2. V lost 4 bases, J lost 5 bases, and 6 bases stayed unmatched. The CDR3 has 17 amino acids. Germline CDR1 reads SGHRS; CDR2 reads YFSETQ. Here the CDR3 reads CASSRTSGGASTGELFF. As DNA, the CDR3 is TGCGCCAGCAGCCGGACTAGCGGGGGGGCTTCGACCGGGGAGCTGTTTTTT. The full variable domain, its missing parts supplied by reference TRBV5-1 and TRBJ2-2, is KAGVTQTPRYLIKTRGQQVTLSCSPISGHRSVSWYQQTPGQGLQFLFEYFSETQRNKGNFPGRFSGRQFSNSRSEMNVSTLELGDSALYLCASSRTSGGASTGELFFGEGSRLTVL.

This chain uses TRBV15 with TRBJ1-5, with D possibly being TRBD1 (6 bases). The CDR3 loop spans 14 amino acids. V lost 5 bases and J 3 bases, leaving 11 bases between the germline ends. Germline CDR1 is LNHNV and CDR2 is YYDKDF (reference sequence). The CDR3 reads CATSSGQINQPQHF. The CDR3, as DNA: TGTGCCACCAGCTCCGGACAGATCAATCAGCCCCAGCATTTT. The complete variable domain, with remaining parts taken from reference TRBV15 and TRBJ1-5, reads DAMVIQNPRYQVTQFGKPVTLSCSQTLNHNVMYWYQQKSSQAPKLLFHYYDKDFNNEADTPDNFQSRRPNTSFCFLDIRSPGLGDTAMYLCATSSGQINQPQHFGDGTRLSIL.

This chain uses TRBV11-2 with TRBJ2-1; either TRBD1 or TRBD2 may fit D (5 bases each). The CDR3 consists of 16 residues. Germline loops: CDR1 SGHAT, CDR2 FQNNGV. The V and J ends lost 5 bases and 0 bases respectively, with 14 bases between them. The CDR3 here is CASSPGTASSYNEQFF. The CDR3 region has the DNA TGTGCCAGCAGCCCAGGGACCGCGAGCTCCTACAATGAGCAGTTCTTC.

The gene calls are TRBV7-3 and TRBJ1-1; a possible D gene is TRBD1 (5 bases). Trimming pared 1 base from V and 6 bases from J, leaving 12 bases between. The CDR3 spans 14 residues. Germline V lookup: CDR1 SGHTA, CDR2 FQGTGA. For the CDR3, the DNA is TGTGCCAGCAGCTTAAGTGGGGGGGACCCTGAAGCTTTCTTT. Protein sequence: CASSLSGGDPEAFF.

This clone was recorded only once. Other DNA sequences of this sample code for an identical CDR3. The V gene is TRBV19, the J gene TRBJ2-7; possibly TRBD1 for D (5 bases). CDR1 and CDR2 (germline): LNHDA, SQIVND (reference sequence). This CDR3 comprises 14 residues. The V end lost 3 bases, the J end lost 3 bases, and 12 bases lay between the germline ends. The CDR3 sequence: CASSIGQGGYEQYF. The CDR3, as DNA: TGTGCCAGTAGTATTGGGCAGGGCGGCTACGAGCAGTACTTC.

This chain uses TRBV5-4 with TRBJ2-3, with TRBD2 as a possible D gene (5 bases). V shed 0 bases and J shed 2 bases, with 10 bases lying between them. The CDR3 consists of 15 residues. The germline gives CDR1 SGHNT, CDR2 YYREEE (reference sequence). The CDR3 spells CASSLEPGITDTQYF. The CDR3 DNA reads TGTGCCAGCAGCTTGGAGCCGGGGATCACAGATACGCAGTATTTT.

The chain links TRBV14 to TRBJ2-3, with 7 positions matching TRBD1. The V gene end was trimmed by 6 bases and the J gene end by 0 bases; junction bases not matched to a gene: 9. Germline V gene lookup returns CDR1 SGHDN and CDR2 FVKESK. The CDR3 spans 16 residues. The CDR3 nucleotides are TGTGCCAGCAGTTTCGGGACAGCGCATAGCACAGATACGCAGTATTTT. Protein product: CASSFGTAHSTDTQYF. The complete variable domain, with remaining parts taken from reference TRBV14 and TRBJ2-3, reads EAGVTQFPSHSVIEKGQTVTLRCDPISGHDNLYWYRRVMGKEIKFLLHFVKESKQDESGMPNNRFLAERTGGTYSTLKVQPAELEDSGVYFCASSFGTAHSTDTQYFGPGTRLTVL.

The CDR3 loop is CASSQAGVGQPQHF. CDR3 coding DNA: TGTGCCAGCAGCCAAGCAGGGGTCGGACAGCCCCAGCATTTT. The chain recombines TRBV3-1 (or the pseudogene TRBV3-2) with TRBJ1-5, with TRBD1 as a possible D gene (6 bases). Germline assignment: CDR1 LGHDT and CDR2 YNNKEL (reference sequence). Trimming stripped 1 base from V and 7 bases from J, with 11 bases between. CDR3 length: 14 amino acids.